This TCR beta chain was captured in a study of T cell repertoires in cytomegalovirus infection. Study information: Use of recently identified HLA-C-restricted and well-studied HLA-B-restricted CMV epitopes was part of the study. TCR beta signatures that were public indicated CMV infection and matching HLA type. Findings of the study overall: In two of eight donors, the top clonotype was HLA-C-restricted CMV-specific. Carriers of CMV plus the relevant HLA were identified by cumulative public TCR beta family frequency.

V lost 2 bases and J 2 bases, leaving 14 bases between the germline ends. CDR1 is MDHEN, CDR2 SYDVKM, per germline. CDR3 length: 16 amino acids. One entry per CDR3 protein results from TCRdb running MiXCR on the reads. There are approximately 350,000 distinct CDR3 sequences in the sample; about 35% occur only once, and approximately 13% lies in the top ten. This clonotype showed up just a few times. The target antigen is unknown. The chain recombines TRBV28 with TRBJ2-3; unclear D gene. The sequence was collected from a human donor in good health (CMV status not recorded). Some clones in this sample may be carry-over from other donors' samples. Sequencing was performed on cultured PBMCs, taken from culture after CMV antigen stimulation. CDR3 nucleotides: TGTGCCAGCAGTTTAAGTTCCGGGTCTTTCACAGATACGCAGTATTTT. It specifies CASSLSSGSFTDTQYF.